This T cell receptor beta chain originates from a study of breast tumors, draining lymph nodes, adjacent tissues. Study-level findings and limits: Luminal-like breast cancer showed significantly greater tumor-nontumor repertoire similarity than basal-like breast cancer did. The lymph node origin of tumor T cells was framed as consistent with a hypothesis, not demonstrated.

Looked up from germline, CDR1 is LNHDA and CDR2 is SQIVND (reference sequence). The CDR3 runs to 14 residues. Deletions cut 5 bases from V and 6 bases from J, with 15 bases between. Worth noting for this clonotype: No antigen is known for it.

From the multiplex PCR reads, TCRdb called clonotypes with MiXCR, one entry per CDR3 protein. The sample lists about 22,000 distinct CDR3 sequences, approximately 60% occurring once. Sequencing was done on a sample of tumor-adjacent breast tissue. The genes are TRBV19 and TRBJ2-3; weak D call: TRBD2 (5 bases). The sequence was collected from a female donor with breast cancer. Some clones in this sample may be carry-over from other donors' samples. Here the CDR3 DNA reads TGTGCCAGTAGTCCATTAGCGCCTAGGGATACGCAGTATTTT. It specifies CASSPLAPRDTQYF.